This TCR beta chain was identified in a study of early T cells in non-severe SARS-CoV-2 infection. About the study: Unsorted whole-blood RNA was sequenced in bulk, leaving chains unpaired.

Concerning this clonotype: Its target is unknown.

Study-level findings and limits: Anti-spike CD8 responses were favored in VDJdb matching, and private and CD4 specificities were missed.

Unique molecular identifiers were attached to individual cDNA molecules. MiXCR, run by TCRdb on the 5' RACE reads, gives a single entry per CDR3 protein. There are approximately 46,000 distinct CDR3 sequences in the sample; approximately 6.1% occur only once, and around 11% lies in the top ten. Germline V gene sequence: CDR1 SGHRS, CDR2 YFSETQ. The CDR3 totals 12 residues. Trimming took 4 bases from V and 3 from J, leaving 8 bases between them. Specimen: whole blood. The sequence was collected from an adult who was a healthcare worker with PCR-confirmed SARS-CoV-2 infection or an uninfected control (not recorded which). The rearrangement links TRBV5-1 to TRBJ2-7; possible D gene TRBD2, 6 bases. Here the CDR3 reads CASSVDYYEQYF. The CDR3 DNA follows: TGCGCCAGCAGCGTGGACTACTACGAGCAGTACTTC.